This TCR beta chain was profiled in a study of T cell repertoires in cytomegalovirus infection. Study information: It can be stated that public TCR beta signatures indicated CMV infection as well as a matching HLA type.

The CDR3 is made up of 15 amino acids. Germline V gives CDR1 SGHVS, CDR2 FQNEAQ. V was pared by 0 bases and J by 4 bases, with 10 bases between. TCRdb reprocessed the reads with MiXCR, giving one entry per CDR3 protein. This table holds around 260,000 distinct CDR3 sequences, roughly 10% found once. This clonotype was recorded at least ten times. This clonotype was sampled from a human donor in good health (CMV status not recorded). Some clones in this sample may be carry-over from other donors' samples. Sequenced sample: PBMCs. The gene calls are TRBV7-8 and TRBJ1-5; D not certain. CDR3 nucleotides: TGTGCCAGCAGCTTAGCTGGAAAATCGAATCAGCCCCAGCATTTT. Protein: CASSLAGKSNQPQHF.